The following is a T cell receptor (beta chain) sequence with its context. The antigen is not known. This entry belongs to a study of cytomegalovirus exposure and HLA in healthy donors. Study results and limitations: Analysis performed later found about 18,000 TCR beta sequences associated with HLA alleles at 0.05 false discovery rate. TCR beta V- and J-gene trimming, according to a later analysis, was linked to a missense DCLRE1C variant.

The primer mix had 60 Vbeta and 13 Jbeta primers. The assay was immunoSEQ multiplex PCR, and TCRdb's table has in-frame clones only and misses some. Found here are some 90,000 clones, 65% to 85% of them singletons; the top ten hold about 4%. The length of the CDR3 is 17 residues. V was clipped by 0 bases and J by 4 bases; unmatched bases: 10. Germline loops: CDR1 MDHEN, CDR2 SYDVKM. The chain couples TRBV28 to TRBJ1-2, with 8 nucleotides matching TRBD1. The clonotype was recovered from a man aged 50-59 years in good health and CMV-seronegative. Specimen: PBMCs. The CDR3 sequence is CASSLWAGGRRIYGYTF. CDR3 DNA: TGTGCCAGCAGTTTATGGGCAGGGGGCAGGCGCATCTATGGCTACACCTTC.